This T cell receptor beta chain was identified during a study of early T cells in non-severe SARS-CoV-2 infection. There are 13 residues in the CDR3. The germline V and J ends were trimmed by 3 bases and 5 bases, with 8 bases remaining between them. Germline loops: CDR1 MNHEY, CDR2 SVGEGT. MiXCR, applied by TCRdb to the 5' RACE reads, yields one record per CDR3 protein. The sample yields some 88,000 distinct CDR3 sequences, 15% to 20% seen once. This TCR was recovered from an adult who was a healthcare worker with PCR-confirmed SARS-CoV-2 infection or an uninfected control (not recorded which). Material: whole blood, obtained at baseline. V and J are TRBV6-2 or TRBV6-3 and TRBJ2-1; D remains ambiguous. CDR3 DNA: TGTGCCAGCAGTTATCAAGAGAACAATGAGCAGTTCTTC. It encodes CASSYQENNEQFF.